A selection of T cell receptor beta chains follows, all from one sample in a study of stem cell transplantation in POMP-related autoinflammatory disease. Profiling relied on immunoSEQ multiplex PCR, and the TCRdb table lists in-frame clones only, not all of them. The sample holds roughly 6,400 clones; around four fifths are singletons and the top ten take around 4.6%. Material: a CXCR5-defined cell subset from PBMCs. The source is a human donor in good health. CDR3s include the opening cysteine and the closing phenylalanine or tryptophan. A D gene is named only where the DNA matches it firmly. Size tells how often a clone was seen (once, few, many) or the class of an expanded clone, and some rows leave it out.

NA	TRBV18	TRBD1	TRBJ2-5	CASSPNTGGETQYF	TGTGCCAGCTCACCAAACACAGGGGGAGAGACCCAGTACTTC
NA	TRBV5-6	NA	TRBJ2-5	CASSPVFETPGQETQYF	TGTGCCAGCAGCCCCGTATTCGAAACTCCAGGGCAAGAGACCCAGTACTTC
NA	TRBV2	NA	TRBJ2-5	CASSEGAGRQETQYF	TGTGCCAGCAGTGAAGGCGCCGGGCGCCAAGAGACCCAGTACTTC
NA	TRBV4-1	TRBD1	TRBJ2-2	CASSQRAGTGGVGTGELFF	TGCGCCAGCAGCCAACGAGCCGGGACAGGGGGCGTCGGTACCGGGGAGCTGTTTTTT
few	TRBV7-9	TRBD2	TRBJ2-3	CASSTGGSLWADTQYF	TGTGCCAGCAGCACGGGCGGGAGTCTATGGGCAGATACGCAGTATTTT
NA	TRBV11-2	NA	TRBJ2-7	CASSLWGDSSSYEQYF	TGTGCCAGCAGCTTATGGGGGGACAGTTCCTCCTACGAGCAGTACTTC
once	TRBV5-6	NA	TRBJ1-1	CASSSQNTEAFF	TGTGCCAGCAGCAGTCAGAACACTGAAGCTTTCTTT
few	TRBV6-6	NA	TRBJ1-1	CASSPRGDAEAFF	TGTGCCAGCAGTCCCCGGGGGGACGCTGAAGCTTTCTTT
NA	TRBV7-9	TRBD1	TRBJ1-6	CASSPIQGGNSPLHF	TGTGCCAGCAGCCCCATACAGGGGGGTAATTCACCCCTCCACTTT
NA	TRBV28	TRBD1	TRBJ2-7	CASSLRQGAREQYF	TGTGCCAGCAGTTTGAGGCAGGGGGCGCGAGAGCAGTACTTC
NA	TRBV27	TRBD1	TRBJ2-1	CASSGRTGPNEQFF	TGTGCCAGCAGTGGAAGGACAGGACCCAATGAGCAGTTCTTC
NA	TRBV5-8	NA	TRBJ2-7	CASSRGVLYEQYF	TGTGCCAGCAGCCGAGGGGTCCTCTACGAGCAGTACTTC
NA	TRBV7-9	NA	TRBJ1-1	CASSRPNTEAFF	TGTGCCAGCAGCCGACCCAACACTGAAGCTTTCTTT
NA	TRBV5-4	TRBD1	TRBJ2-2	CASSAPTGSAGELFF	TGTGCCAGCAGCGCCCCGACAGGGTCCGCCGGGGAGCTGTTTTTT
NA	TRBV27	NA	TRBJ1-1	CASIRFWRSFGNTEAFF	TGTGCCAGCATTCGCTTTTGGAGGAGCTTTGGGAACACTGAAGCTTTCTTT
NA	TRBV6-6	NA	TRBJ1-2	CASRRDRDYGYTF	TGTGCCAGCAGACGGGACCGGGACTATGGCTACACCTTC
NA	TRBV4-1	NA	TRBJ2-3	CASSQGSGGGTDTQYF	TGCGCCAGCAGCCAGGGGTCTGGCGGGGGCACAGATACGCAGTATTTT
NA	TRBV6-1	TRBD1	TRBJ2-2	CASSSQGARTGELFF	TGTGCCAGCAGCTCACAGGGGGCGCGGACCGGGGAGCTGTTTTTT
NA	TRBV6-6	TRBD1	TRBJ1-4	CASSSQRQGLIEKLFF	TGTGCCAGCAGTTCCCAGAGACAGGGATTAATTGAAAAACTGTTTTTT
few	TRBV19	NA	TRBJ1-5	CASSIEVGVTNQPQHF	TGTGCCAGTAGTATCGAAGTGGGCGTTACCAATCAGCCCCAGCATTTT
few	TRBV19	TRBD1	TRBJ1-5	CATTTGARNQPQHF	TGTGCCACTACGACAGGGGCCCGAAATCAGCCCCAGCATTTT
NA	TRBV4-3	TRBD1	TRBJ1-4	CASSHSRTGANEKLFF	TGCGCCAGCAGCCATTCCCGGACAGGGGCTAATGAAAAACTGTTTTTT
NA	TRBV7-9	TRBD1	TRBJ1-1	CASSPRGGQVGNTEAFF	TGTGCCAGCAGCCCACGAGGGGGCCAGGTCGGGAACACTGAAGCTTTCTTT
few	TRBV5-1	NA	TRBJ1-1	CASSSNWDRDTEAFF	TGCGCCAGCAGCTCCAACTGGGATAGGGACACTGAAGCTTTCTTT
NA	TRBV27	NA	TRBJ2-1	CASSLYALNEQFF	TGTGCCAGCAGTTTATATGCCCTCAATGAGCAGTTCTTC
NA	TRBV5-4	TRBD1	TRBJ2-3	CASRLDRGWTDTQYF	TGTGCCAGCAGGTTAGACAGGGGGTGGACAGATACGCAGTATTTT
few	TRBV28	NA	TRBJ2-7	CAIGGGGYEQYF	TGTGCCATCGGGGGAGGGGGCTACGAGCAGTACTTC
NA	TRBV5-1	NA	TRBJ2-2	CASSFWEQGIGELFF	TGCGCCAGCAGCTTTTGGGAACAGGGCATTGGGGAGCTGTTTTTT
NA	TRBV27	NA	TRBJ1-4	CASSSTGIGEKLFF	TGTGCCAGCAGTTCAACAGGGATTGGAGAAAAACTGTTTTTT
NA	TRBV7-3	NA	TRBJ1-1	CASSLTSAPNTEAFF	TGTGCCAGCAGCTTAACGAGCGCACCGAACACTGAAGCTTTCTTT
NA	TRBV21-1	NA	TRBJ2-1	CASRREGQLYNEQFF	TGTGCCAGCCGCAGGGAAGGGCAATTATACAATGAGCAGTTCTTC
once	TRBV7-9	NA	TRBJ1-1	CASSLKGTNTEAFF	TGTGCCAGCAGCCTCAAGGGGACGAACACTGAAGCTTTCTTT
NA	TRBV7-2	NA	TRBJ2-3	CATRLFTDTQYF	TGTGCCACCCGACTCTTCACAGATACGCAGTATTTT